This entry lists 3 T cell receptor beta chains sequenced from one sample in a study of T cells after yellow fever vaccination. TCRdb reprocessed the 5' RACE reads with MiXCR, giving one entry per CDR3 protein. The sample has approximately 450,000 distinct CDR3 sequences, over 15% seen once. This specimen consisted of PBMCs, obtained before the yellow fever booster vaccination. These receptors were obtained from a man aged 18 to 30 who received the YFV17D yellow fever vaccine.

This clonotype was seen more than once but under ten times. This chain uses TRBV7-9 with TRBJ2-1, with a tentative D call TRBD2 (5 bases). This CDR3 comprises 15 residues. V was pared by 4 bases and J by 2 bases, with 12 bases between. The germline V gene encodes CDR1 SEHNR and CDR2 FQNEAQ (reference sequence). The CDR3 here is CASSSDGGTYNEQFF. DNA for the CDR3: TGTGCCAGCAGCTCTGACGGAGGAACCTACAATGAGCAGTTCTTC.

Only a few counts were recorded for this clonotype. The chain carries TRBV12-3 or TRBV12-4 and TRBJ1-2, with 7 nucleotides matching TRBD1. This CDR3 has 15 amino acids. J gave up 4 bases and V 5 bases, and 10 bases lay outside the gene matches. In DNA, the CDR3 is TGTGCCAGCAGTCCCTGGGGGGGACAGATCTATGGCTACACCTTC. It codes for CASSPWGGQIYGYTF.

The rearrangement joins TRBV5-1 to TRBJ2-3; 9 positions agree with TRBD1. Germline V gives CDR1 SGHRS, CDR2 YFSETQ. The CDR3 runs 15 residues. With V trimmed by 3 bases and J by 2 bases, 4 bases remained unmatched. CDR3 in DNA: TGCGCCAGCAGCTCGGGACAGGGCCCCACAGATACGCAGTATTTT. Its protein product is CASSSGQGPTDTQYF.